This TCR beta chain derives from a study of PD-L1 blockade in urothelial cancer (dated by TCRdb to 2017 to 2019). Context from the whole study: Therapy was started in the mid-2010s for all patients, and atezolizumab 1,200 mg was administered intravenously every 3 weeks. About 90% of the roughly 29 patients were identified as males with urothelial cancer of bladder origin, and a prior smoking history was reported by 18 of 29 patients. Patients had an ECOG performance status of 0 or 1 and had received between 0 and 3 prior chemotherapy regimens. Blood samples were analyzed 3 weeks after the start of treatment (second dose) and 6 weeks after the start of treatment. Blood samples gave a median of approximately 150,000 T cells and 80,000 to 95,000 unique TCRs, with a median clonality of about 0.078. An exploratory multi-omic analysis was conducted of the somatic, immune and clinical correlates of response to PD-L1 blockade with atezolizumab in urothelial cancer. Pretreatment tumor samples and matched peripheral blood, collected serially before and after atezolizumab treatment, underwent TCR sequencing. Durable clinical benefit was defined as a progression-free survival longer than 6 months, and TCR features were additionally tested against progression-free survival and overall survival. In the same patients who had TCR sequencing, pretreatment tumors also underwent whole exome sequencing and RNA sequencing. Durable clinical benefit was achieved by nine patients and was not achieved by 20 patients. Pretreatment blood TCR-seq was available for under 35 patients, at least one posttreatment blood collection was obtained for 24 patients, and tumor TCR-seq was available for 24 patients.

V was cut back by 3 bases and J by 0 bases, leaving a gap of 6 bases between them. The CDR3 numbers 14 residues from cysteine through phenylalanine. CDR3 DNA is the only sequence kept; it has 42 bases, read in frame from the first base. The germline V gene sets CDR1 to KGHSH and CDR2 to LQKENI. General conclusions and limits of the study: Among patients with durable benefit, tumor-associated TCR clones showed greater expansion in peripheral blood 3 weeks after treatment started (n = 22, p = 0.022). A pretreatment peripheral blood TCR clonality below the median was linked to improved progression-free and overall survival. Because of the small sample size (n of about 30) and the many exploratory analyses performed, the results are intended to be regarded as hypothesis-generating.

Synthetic TCR analog templates were spiked into each PCR so that absolute template abundance could be estimated from read counts. TCRbeta CDR3 regions were amplified from genomic DNA with bias-controlled V and J gene primers using the immunoSEQ assay. Sequencing of rearranged TCRbeta segments was done at approximately 20X coverage. Per the original workflow: Sequencing errors were corrected by clustering and CDR3s were annotated against IMGT to assign V, D and J genes. Downstream analyses used only productive TCRbeta rearrangements, leaving out any out-of-frame or stop-codon sequences. Clonality was calculated as one minus the Shannon entropy normalized by the log of the number of unique productive sequences. Clones differing between time points or between blood and tumor were identified using Fisher's exact test with Benjamini-Hochberg correction, with an adjusted p below 0.01 applied as the threshold. TCRdb provides this immuneACCESS table in a form limited to in-frame rearrangements. Some clones are lacking; in checked studies, under half of them reflect an unresolved V gene, and why the rest are absent is not known. The DNA was the basis for D and trimming; V, J and clone size are from that table. Counted in this sample were about 45,000 clones; around 80% of them appeared once. Roughly 13% of the sample rests with the top ten.

A word on this clone: Its antigen target is currently unknown. No much larger clone exists at a distance of one base, and base qualities are not known.

The sample's time point label, in plain terms: peripheral blood 6 weeks after treatment start. The cohort comprised around 30 patients with locally advanced or metastatic urothelial carcinoma treated at Memorial Sloan Kettering on a trial protocol. Peripheral blood mononuclear cells were collected pretreatment and during treatment, with between 1 and 8 total time points per patient. The Qiagen DNeasy Blood extraction kit was used to purify genomic DNA from total PBMCs and tumor samples. PBMCs were collected pretreatment and during treatment, and were isolated and stored as previously described. This specimen consisted of PBMCs, obtained around atezolizumab (anti-PD-L1) treatment. The receptor comes from a man in his 60s with urothelial cancer. Rearrangement joined TRBV18 to TRBJ1-3, with the D gene uncertain. The nucleotide sequence is given as TGTGCCAGCTCACCGGACTACTCTGGAAACACCATATATTTT. The resulting protein is CASSPDYSGNTIYF.